This TCR beta chain was captured by sequencing in a study of metastatic and nonmetastatic thyroid tumors. Across the whole study: Across peripheral blood and tumor or nodule tissue samples taken from malignant and benign thyroid patients, the repertoires were compared with one another. Points from the study as a whole: Reported TCR beta diversity, measured in blood and tumor, was significantly higher for malignant thyroid tumors than for benign nodules.

This clone has at least ten counts. Its antigen is currently unknown. In the source study's methods: The authors used CDR3 differences across clinicopathological groups to build a distant-metastasis classifier for papillary thyroid cancer. TCRdb re-called the PCR reads through MiXCR. Here the V and J calls rest on TCRdb's processing, not on the authors' analysis. The table has roughly 30,000 clones, under 20% seen once. The entire patient cohort was treatment-naive prior to thyroid surgery. The TCR was taken from a female donor with papillary thyroid cancer or a benign thyroid nodule (not recorded which). Some clones in this sample may be carry-over from other donors' samples. The sample consisted of blood.

Written as DNA, the CDR3 is TGCGCCAGCAGACCCGGGAGGTCCGCCCAAGAGACCCAGTACTTC. Amino acid sequence: CASRPGRSAQETQYF. The gene calls are TRBV5-1 and TRBJ2-5, with 7 positions matching TRBD2. The germline V gene encodes CDR1 SGHRS and CDR2 YFSETQ. After removal of 5 bases from V and 1 base from J, the junction contained 8 bases not matched to a gene. This CDR3 comprises 15 residues.